In its sample, the clone carrying this T cell receptor beta chain was seen many times. TCRdb fed the PCR reads into MiXCR, producing one record per CDR3 protein. The sample contains about 100,000 distinct CDR3 sequences, around 23% of which appear only once. This entry belongs to a study of molecular identifiers for immune sequencing clone quantification. In germline, CDR1 is DFQATT, CDR2 SNEGSKA (reference sequence). V lost 3 bases and J 0 bases, leaving 9 bases between the germline ends. The CDR3 length is 14 residues. The sequence came from a human donor in good health. Some libraries in this study had Jurkat cell RNA spiked in. The specimen was naive CD8+ T cells from blood, with Jurkat cell RNA spiked in. Subset noted: FACS-sorted CD8+CD4-CCR7+CD45RA+ naive T cells. V usage is TRBV20-1 and J usage is TRBJ1-5; no firm D call. The CDR3 nucleotides read TGCAGTGCTAGTCGGCCCTATAGCAATCAGCCCCAGCATTTT. It specifies CSASRPYSNQPQHF.